The source of this T cell receptor (beta chain) is a study of a mutant IDH1 vaccine in newly diagnosed glioma. Study in general: Patients received vaccination from 4-6 weeks after radiotherapy alone, or with temozolomide cycles. The treated group averaged about 41 years old and was roughly 62% male, roughly 38% female.

Clones were read by immunoSEQ multiplex PCR, and TCRdb kept only the in-frame ones, dropping some. The sample holds under 45,000 clones, roughly 80% seen once. Time point reported: week 23, last vaccination. Vaccinated patients received 300 ug of mutant IDH1 20-mer peptide per dose, with topical imiquimod. The donors' diagnosis was new WHO grade 3 or 4 astrocytoma that was IDH1-mutant and ATRX-lost. As concerns this clone: What it recognizes is unknown.

Study results and caveats: Among patients, about 94% showed immune responses induced by the vaccine.

The receptor comes from a man aged 45-65 years with glioma. Here the sequenced sample was PBMCs, taken from a glioma patient whose treatment included an IDH1 peptide vaccine.

CDR3 DNA: TGTGCCAGCAGCTCTCGGGGTTCGACAGGGGATACGCAGTATTTT. Its protein is CASSSRGSTGDTQYF. This chain links TRBV13 with TRBJ2-3; 7 bases align to TRBD1. Germline trimming cut 4 bases from V and 6 bases from J; bases unmatched to any gene: 10. The CDR3 length is 15 residues. Germline V gene lookup returns CDR1 PRHDT and CDR2 FYEKMQ (reference sequence).